This T cell receptor (beta chain) stems from a study of cytomegalovirus exposure and HLA in healthy donors. The data were produced by immunoSEQ multiplex PCR, yet TCRdb's version contains in-frame clones alone and is incomplete. The sample yields under 200,000 clones, about 90% seen once. CDR3 size: 13 residues. Trimming took 7 bases from V and 4 from J; bases not matched to a gene: 4. CDR1 MDHEN and CDR2 SYDVKM come from the germline V gene. The gene calls are TRBV28 and TRBJ2-7, with 10 bases matching TRBD2. The source material was PBMCs. This sequence originates from a woman aged 18-29 years in good health and CMV-seropositive. The CDR3 nucleotides read TGTGCCAGCACCTTACTAGCGGGGTACGAGCAGTACTTC. Its translation is CASTLLAGYEQYF.